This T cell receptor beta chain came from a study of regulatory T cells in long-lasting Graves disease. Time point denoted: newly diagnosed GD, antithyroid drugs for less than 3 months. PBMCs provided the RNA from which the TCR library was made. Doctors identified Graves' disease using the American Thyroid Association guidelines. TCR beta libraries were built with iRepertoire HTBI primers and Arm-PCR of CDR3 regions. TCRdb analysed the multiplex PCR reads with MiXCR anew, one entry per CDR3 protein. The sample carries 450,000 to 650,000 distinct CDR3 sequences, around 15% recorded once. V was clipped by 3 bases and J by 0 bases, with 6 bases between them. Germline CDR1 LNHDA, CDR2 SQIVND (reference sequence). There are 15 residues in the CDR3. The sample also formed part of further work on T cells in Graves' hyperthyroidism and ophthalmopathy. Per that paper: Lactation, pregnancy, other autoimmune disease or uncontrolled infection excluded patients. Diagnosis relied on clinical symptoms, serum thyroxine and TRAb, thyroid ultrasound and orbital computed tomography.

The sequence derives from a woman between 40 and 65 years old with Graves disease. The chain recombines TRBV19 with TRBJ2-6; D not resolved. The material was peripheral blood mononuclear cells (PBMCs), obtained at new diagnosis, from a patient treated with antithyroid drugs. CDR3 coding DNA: TGTGCCAGTAGTATTTTGGGCTCTGGGGCCAACGTCCTGACTTTC. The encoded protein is CASSILGSGANVLTF.